This TCR beta chain was found in a study of human T cells and chemical hapten exposure. Turning to the study itself: DPC at 0.01% went onto the upper back in patch tests, read at 6 days.

Findings and caveats of the study: High-frequency TCRs, those above 1 in 1000, stayed the same after DPC sensitization. Given that the donors had alopecia, their immune response may differ from that seen in healthy people.

One entry per CDR3 protein results from TCRdb running MiXCR on the RACE reads. The sample has around 330,000 distinct CDR3 sequences, around 5.5% seen once. Time point: pre-sensitization, week 0. Treatment specified: therapeutic diphenylcyclopropenone sensitization with weekly scalp DPC. Blood was collected ahead of every patch test applied. A note on this clonotype: No antigen is known for it.

The germline gives CDR1 SGDLS, CDR2 YYNGEE. V lost 1 base and J lost 12, with 20 bases in between. The CDR3 covers 16 residues. Source: whole blood, taken in connection with sensitization to the hapten diphenylcyclopropenone (DPC). The rearrangement links TRBV9 to TRBJ1-6, with D hard to call. The TCR sequence derives from a young woman with alopecia areata. Some clones in this sample may be carry-over from other donors' samples. As DNA, the CDR3 is TGTGCCAGCAGCGTAACGGACGGTTTTAGCCCAGAACCCCTCCACTTT. Translation: CASSVTDGFSPEPLHF. Based on the CDR3 plus reference TRBV9 and TRBJ1-6, the full variable domain is DSGVTQTPKHLITATGQRVTLRCSPRSGDLSVYWYQQSLDQGLQFLIQYYNGEERAKGNILERFSAQQFPDLHSELNLSSLELGDSALYFCASSVTDGFSPEPLHFGNGTRLTVT.